The 22 T cell receptor beta chains below all came from one sample that was sequenced in a study of T cell changes during pregnancy in multiple sclerosis. The table came from immunoSEQ multiplex PCR; TCRdb's copy has only in-frame clones and leaves some out. Seen here are 90,000 to 120,000 clones, around 93% observed once, and the top ten hold roughly 0.78%. This sample comprised peripheral blood, obtained in the third trimester of pregnancy. Receptor source: a female donor in good health, enrolled as a control in a pregnancy study.

V gene TRBV18 combines with J gene TRBJ1-2; D not certain. Trimming cost V 3 bases and J 1 base, with 9 bases left between them. This CDR3 is built from 14 residues. The germline V gene encodes CDR1 KGHSH and CDR2 LQKENI. For the CDR3, the DNA is TGTGCCAGCTCACCTCCAACAGTTAACTATGGCTACACCTTC. This gives the protein CASSPPTVNYGYTF.

The chain couples TRBV19 to TRBJ2-1; tentatively, D is TRBD2 (6 bases). The germline V and J ends were trimmed by 1 base and 4 bases, with 11 bases remaining between them. The germline gives CDR1 LNHDA, CDR2 SQIVND (reference sequence). The CDR3 has 15 residues. The CDR3 DNA sequence: TGTGCCAGTAGTATAGGTAGGAGGGCTTACAATGAGCAGTTCTTC. This codes for CASSIGRRAYNEQFF.

The chain is built from TRBV19 and TRBJ1-3, with D perhaps matching TRBD1 (5 bases). Trimming cost V 4 bases and J 3 bases, with 10 bases left between them. Germline V gene lookup returns CDR1 LNHDA and CDR2 SQIVND (reference sequence). This CDR3 spans 14 amino acids. The CDR3 bases are TGTGCCAGTAGTACGGGGGATGTTGGAAACACCATATATTTT. Translated, it gives CASSTGDVGNTIYF.

The CDR3 sequence: CASHGGAGANVLTF. The CDR3 DNA reads as TGTGCCAGCCATGGGGGGGCTGGGGCCAACGTCCTGACTTTC. V usage is TRBV19 and J usage is TRBJ2-6; 7 positions match TRBD2. This CDR3 is 14 amino acids long. Germline V CDR1 and CDR2: LNHDA, SQIVND (reference sequence). J was trimmed by 2 bases and V by 9 bases; bases with no gene match: 4.

V gene TRBV27 combines with J gene TRBJ2-2; D possibly corresponds to TRBD2 (6 bases). The germline V and J ends were trimmed by 6 bases and 5 bases, with 25 bases remaining between them. Germline loops: CDR1 MNHEY, CDR2 SMNVEV (reference sequence). The length of the CDR3 is 18 residues. Here the CDR3 DNA reads TGTGCCAGCAGCTTCTTCACTGGGGGAGGAGGTGGAACCGGGGAGCTGTTTTTT. This translates into CASSFFTGGGGGTGELFF.

V usage is TRBV7-9 and J usage is TRBJ2-7, with TRBD1 identical over 8 bases. Trimming at V came to 4 bases and at J to 6 bases, leaving 8 bases not matched to a gene. This CDR3 comprises 14 residues. CDR1 and CDR2 from the germline V gene are SEHNR and FQNEAQ (reference sequence). The CDR3 nucleotides read TGTGCCAGCAGCTATTGGACAGGGACCTGCGAGCAGTACTTC. As protein: CASSYWTGTCEQYF.

The chain uses TRBV4-1 and TRBJ1-1; perhaps TRBD1 as D (6 bases). CDR1 is MGHRA and CDR2 is YSYEKL in the germline V gene. With 4 bases removed from V and 1 base from J, the gap between germline ends came to 13 bases. The CDR3 totals 15 residues. As DNA, the CDR3 is TGCGCCAGCAGCCCACTGGGGGCCTGGAACACTGAAGCTTTCTTT. This codes for CASSPLGAWNTEAFF.

Concerning this clone: The same CDR3 arises from other DNA sequences in this sample as well. The chain is built from TRBV7-3 and TRBJ2-5; 8 bases match TRBD2. The V gene end was trimmed by 4 bases and the J gene end by 1 base; junction bases not matched to a gene: 8. The CDR3 has 16 amino acids. The germline V gene encodes CDR1 SGHTA and CDR2 FQGTGA. The CDR3 protein is CASSSNRGGGQETQYF. DNA of the CDR3: TGTGCCAGCAGCTCCAACCGGGGGGGCGGCCAAGAGACCCAGTACTTC.

V is TRBV28 and J is TRBJ1-2; D is unresolved. Trimming stripped 7 bases from V and 4 bases from J, with 13 bases between. Germline loops: CDR1 MDHEN, CDR2 SYDVKM. CDR3 size: 13 residues. CDR3 bases: TGTGCCAGCACCAAACACGGGATCTATGGCTACACCTTC. It yields the protein CASTKHGIYGYTF.

The chain is built from TRBV4-2 and TRBJ1-2, with 9 bases matching TRBD1. Germline assignment: CDR1 LGHNA and CDR2 YNFKEQ. The CDR3 spans 13 residues. With 5 bases clipped from V and 6 bases from J, the junction kept 4 bases outside the gene matches. For the CDR3, the DNA is TGTGCCAGCAGCAGGGACAGGGCGGATGGCTACACCTTC. As protein: CASSRDRADGYTF.

V usage is TRBV9 and J usage is TRBJ2-3, with D perhaps matching TRBD2 (6 bases). CDR1 is SGDLS, CDR2 YYNGEE, per germline. This CDR3 comprises 16 residues. Trimming left V 6 bases short and J 0 bases short, with 17 bases between. The CDR3 nucleotides read TGTGCCAGCACCCCTCGGGGCGGGGCTAGCACAGATACGCAGTATTTT. The encoded protein is CASTPRGGASTDTQYF.

V usage is TRBV27 and J usage is TRBJ1-2, with 10 positions matching TRBD1. V lost 3 bases, J lost 8 bases, and 9 bases stayed unmatched. The CDR3 has 15 amino acids. From germline, CDR1 is MNHEY and CDR2 SMNVEV (reference sequence). The CDR3 loop is CASSLGQGSNGGYTF. The CDR3 nucleotides read TGTGCCAGCAGTTTGGGACAGGGGTCGAATGGGGGCTACACCTTC.

The chain recombines TRBV15 with TRBJ1-4; D call uncertain. Between the trimmed V and J ends, which lost 5 bases and 3 bases, there was a span of 10 bases. Germline CDR1 is LNHNV and CDR2 is YYDKDF (reference sequence). The CDR3 sequence is 14 residues long. This CDR3 reads CATSVDGANEKLFF. The DNA of the CDR3 is TGTGCCACCAGCGTGGACGGGGCTAATGAAAAACTGTTTTTT.

The genes are TRBV11-2 and TRBJ1-6, with D possibly matching TRBD1 (5 bases). This CDR3 contains 17 residues. Trimming shortened V by 6 bases and J by 5 bases, and 20 bases separated the two germline ends. Germline V gives CDR1 SGHAT, CDR2 FQNNGV. The CDR3 coding sequence is TGTGCCAGCAGAAGGCCAGGGCTCGGTATAGATAATTCACCCCTCCACTTT. Its translation: CASRRPGLGIDNSPLHF.

This chain links TRBV7-6 with TRBJ1-5; 10 bases are a match to TRBD1. The CDR3 totals 16 residues. Germline lookup yields CDR1 SGHVS and CDR2 FNYEAQ. Losses at the gene ends were 5 bases for V and 0 bases for J; bases not matched to a gene: 4. The CDR3 sequence: CASSPGTGDSNQPQHF. The CDR3 DNA reads TGTGCCAGCAGCCCCGGGACAGGGGATAGCAATCAGCCCCAGCATTTT.

The rearrangement joins TRBV10-2 to TRBJ2-3; D not certain. This CDR3 spans 12 amino acids. CDR1 is WSHSY and CDR2 is SAAADI in the germline V gene. With 8 bases removed from V and 9 bases from J, the gap between germline ends came to 15 bases. CDR3 coding DNA: TGCGCCAGCCTAAGCGAGGCGGTCACGCAGTATTTT. This gives the protein CASLSEAVTQYF.

The genes are TRBV4-1 and TRBJ2-1, with 7 bases matching TRBD2. The V and J ends lost 4 bases and 2 bases, in that order; junction bases with no gene match: 11. The CDR3 extends over 17 amino acids. In germline, CDR1 is MGHRA, CDR2 YSYEKL. CDR3 coding DNA: TGCGCCAGCAGCCGCCCAGGACTAGAAGGCACCTACAATGAGCAGTTCTTC. It codes for CASSRPGLEGTYNEQFF.

This clone was recorded a few times. The genes are TRBV18 and TRBJ1-1, with D tentatively TRBD1 (6 bases). Germline values: CDR1 KGHSH, CDR2 LQKENI. The CDR3 contains 15 residues. Trimming stripped 4 bases from V and 3 bases from J, with 15 bases between. In DNA, the CDR3 is TGTGCCAGCTCACATCAGGACAGTTGGGACACTGAAGCTTTCTTT. Protein product: CASSHQDSWDTEAFF.

The chain carries TRBV6-1 and TRBJ1-5; TRBD1 might be the D (6 bases). CDR1 is MNHNS, CDR2 SASEGT, per germline. V was trimmed by 2 bases and J by 0 bases, leaving 20 bases between them. The CDR3 runs to 19 residues. For the CDR3, the DNA is TGTGCCAGCAGTGAATCGGCACAGGGACGGCTCTATAGCAATCAGCCCCAGCATTTT. Residues: CASSESAQGRLYSNQPQHF.

The chain carries TRBV6-5 and TRBJ1-2; 11 bases match TRBD1. Germline V gene lookup returns CDR1 MNHEY and CDR2 SVGAGI. The trim removed 6 bases at V and 6 bases at J, leaving 9 bases unmatched. The CDR3 totals 15 residues. As DNA, the CDR3 is TGTGCCAGCAGGTACCGGACAGGGGGCCTAAATGGCTACACCTTC. Protein: CASRYRTGGLNGYTF.

The gene calls are TRBV5-5 and TRBJ1-2; 7 bases are shared with TRBD1. This CDR3 is built from 15 residues. Trimming at V came to 4 bases and at J to 3 bases, leaving 9 bases not matched to a gene. Germline loops: CDR1 SGHKS, CDR2 YYEKEE (reference sequence). The CDR3 coding sequence is TGTGCCAGCAGCCTCCATAGACAGGGATACTATGGCTACACCTTC. It specifies CASSLHRQGYYGYTF.

The chain employs TRBV2 and TRBJ1-2, with unresolved D. This CDR3 is 14 amino acids long. V gave up 6 bases and J gave up 0 bases, with 11 bases separating them. Germline lookup yields CDR1 SNHLY and CDR2 FYNNEI. CDR3 loop: CASRVDTPNYGYTF. CDR3 bases: TGTGCCAGCAGGGTCGACACCCCTAACTATGGCTACACCTTC.